What follows describes a single T cell receptor beta chain. Its antigen is not yet known. No base-level quality is on record; no much larger clone is a single base apart. The cysteine opens and the phenylalanine closes a CDR3 of 11 amino acids. Of the read, only the CDR3 DNA is kept; its 33 bases are in frame from base 1. A distance of 4 bases separates the germline ends of V and J, which lose 1 base and 10 bases respectively. The germline V gene yields MNHNS for CDR1 and SASEGT for CDR2. The data originate from a study of blood T cell repertoires in COVID-19 (dated by TCRdb to the early 2020s). Regarding the research as a whole: Samples from collaborators originated in the United States, Italy and Spain and spanned both the acute and convalescent phases of COVID-19. Subjects who had been exposed to COVID-19, were actively infected with it, or had recovered from it provided the deeply sampled blood TCRbeta repertoires that made up the dataset. Nearly every sample came with metadata listing a de-identified subject ID, COVID-19 status, age in years and sex. A freely available public database, intended as a resource for researchers studying the immune response to SARS-CoV-2, is where the repertoires were released. Where available, HLA class I and class II types were obtained from metadata supplied by the sample provider rather than from assay-based typing. Samples came from the ongoing ImmuneRACE study (first 160 participants) plus 1,254 subjects from 6 global collaborators. The prospective study material was composed of cDNA or gDNA derived from T cells, B-cell-depleted T cells, or PBMCs. The paper's findings and limits, for the study overall: Clinical and demographic metadata were provided uncurated, with the amount varying by source and participant.

Participants in the prospective study were enrolled through a virtual design, were aged roughly 18 to 100 years, and lived in 24 United States geographic areas. In the prospective study, cohorts were assigned on the basis of participant-reported clinical history obtained from a screening survey and a study questionnaire. ImmuneRACE Cohort 3 recovered participants were defined by two consecutive negative NP/OP PCR tests, healthcare professional clearance, or symptom resolution. Mobile phlebotomists in the prospective study collected whole blood, serum and a nasopharyngeal or oropharyngeal swab from every participant. Prospective study participants could optionally give additional blood draws and questionnaires over an approximately two-month period. Prospective study blood samples were shipped either frozen or at room temperature before DNA extraction. TCRbeta CDR3 regions were amplified from genomic DNA by means of the immunoSEQ Assay, a bias-controlled multiplex PCR. The published analysis was carried out like this. Within the assay, amplification of reference gene primers was used to estimate how many nucleated cells each sample contained. Sequence reads were collapsed and filtered to measure the absolute abundance of every unique TCRbeta CDR3 rearrangement. Productive Simpson clonality was computed per sample as the square root of Simpson's diversity index over productive rearrangements. TCRdb took this table from immuneACCESS and kept in-frame rearrangements with V and J called. Such tables lack part of the clones; where checked against another copy, unresolved V genes explain under half of the gap, and the rest is unexplained. That table gives V, J and clone size, and the DNA gave D and trimming. The sample table holds roughly 290,000 clones, of which 80% to 90% were seen once. The top ten clonotypes cover about 4.3% of the sample.

Sequencing was carried out using PBMCs or T cells enriched from blood (not recorded which). The rearrangement combines TRBV6-1 with TRBJ1-4, with no confidently assigned D gene. The TCR was taken from a woman aged 30 to 39 who had recovered from COVID-19. The CDR3 corresponds to CASSEGPKLFF. In nucleotide form, the sequence is TGTGCCAGCAGTGAAGGGCCAAAACTGTTTTTT.